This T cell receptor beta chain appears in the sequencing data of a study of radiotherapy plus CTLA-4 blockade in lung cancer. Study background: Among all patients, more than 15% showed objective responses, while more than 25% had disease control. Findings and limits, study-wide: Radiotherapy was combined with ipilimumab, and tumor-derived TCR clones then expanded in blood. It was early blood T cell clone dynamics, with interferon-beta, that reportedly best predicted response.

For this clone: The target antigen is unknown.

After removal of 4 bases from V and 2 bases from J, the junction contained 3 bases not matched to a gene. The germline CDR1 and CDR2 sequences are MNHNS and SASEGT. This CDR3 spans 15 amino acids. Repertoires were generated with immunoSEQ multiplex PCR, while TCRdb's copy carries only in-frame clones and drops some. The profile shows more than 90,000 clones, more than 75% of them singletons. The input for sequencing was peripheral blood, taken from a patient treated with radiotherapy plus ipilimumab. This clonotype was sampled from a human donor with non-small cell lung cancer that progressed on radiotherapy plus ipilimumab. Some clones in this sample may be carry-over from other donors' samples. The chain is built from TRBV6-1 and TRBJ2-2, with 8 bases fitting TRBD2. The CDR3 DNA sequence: TGTGCCAGCAGTGTGCGGGGGGCTAACACCGGGGAGCTGTTTTTT. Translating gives CASSVRGANTGELFF.